The 13 T cell receptor beta chains given below trace back to one sample, sequenced in a study of shared clonotypes between healthy human individuals. Clones were read by immunoSEQ multiplex PCR, and TCRdb kept only the in-frame ones, dropping some. The sample carries 2 million to 2.5 million clones, approximately 95% recorded once. The sample taken for sequencing was naive CD4+ T cells from PBMCs. Subset specified: CD45RA+ positively selected. The receptors were gathered from a man between 18 and 35 years old in good health. Some clones in this sample may be carry-over from other donors' samples.

This clone was seen a few times. This chain connects TRBV14 to TRBJ1-4; no firm D call. V lost 1 base to trimming and J lost 8 bases, with 8 bases between them. There are 13 residues in the CDR3. The germline CDR1 and CDR2 sequences are SGHDN and FVKESK. The CDR3 DNA follows: TGTGCCAGCAGCCAAGTGGTCCAGGAAAAACTGTTTTTT. It is translated as CASSQVVQEKLFF.

The chain combines TRBV5-1 with TRBJ2-5; possibly TRBD2 for D (6 bases). CDR1 and CDR2 from the germline V gene are SGHRS and YFSETQ. V lost 0 bases, J lost 4 bases, and 16 bases lay in between. This CDR3 is built from 16 residues. DNA of the CDR3: TGCGCCAGCAGCTTGGCCGGGAGTGGTGGAGGAGAGACCCAGTACTTC. This codes for CASSLAGSGGGETQYF. The whole variable domain, filled in from reference TRBV5-1 and TRBJ2-5, reads KAGVTQTPRYLIKTRGQQVTLSCSPISGHRSVSWYQQTPGQGLQFLFEYFSETQRNKGNFPGRFSGRQFSNSRSEMNVSTLELGDSALYLCASSLAGSGGGETQYFGPGTRLLVL.

The CDR3 DNA is TGTGCCAGCAAAGCCCTGACAGGGTTTATTAAGACTCAGCCCCAGCATTTT. Its protein product is CASKALTGFIKTQPQHF. This sequence joins TRBV5-8 and TRBJ1-5; 7 bases match TRBD1. The CDR3 has 17 amino acids. The germline gives CDR1 SGHTS, CDR2 YDEGEE. With V trimmed by 6 bases and J by 6 bases, 18 bases remained unmatched. The complete variable domain, with remaining parts taken from reference TRBV5-8 and TRBJ1-5, reads EAGVTQSPTHLIKTRGQQATLRCSPISGHTSVYWYQQALGLGLQFLLWYDEGEERNRGNFPPRFSGRQFPNYSSELNVNALELEDSALYLCASKALTGFIKTQPQHFGDGTRLSIL.

This clone has a single count. The chain combines TRBV2 with TRBJ1-2, with unresolved D. The V end lost 5 bases, the J end lost 8 bases, and 6 bases lay between the germline ends. Germline CDR1 SNHLY, CDR2 FYNNEI. This CDR3 region has 10 residues. The CDR3 DNA is TGTGCCAGCAGTCCGCCGGGCTACACCTTC. It specifies CASSPPGYTF.

CDR3 protein: CASAVDGTQYF. Written as DNA, the CDR3 is TGTGCCAGCGCCGTTGATGGGACCCAGTACTTC. This sequence joins TRBV6-5 and TRBJ2-5; D call uncertain. This CDR3 has 11 amino acids. Trimming removed 8 bases at V and 7 bases at J, with 11 bases between. CDR1 and CDR2 from the germline V gene are MNHEY and SVGAGI.

The genes are TRBV5-8 and TRBJ2-2, with D perhaps TRBD1 or TRBD2 (6 bases each). V lost 5 bases, J lost 3 bases, and 17 bases lay in between. The germline CDR1 and CDR2 sequences are SGHTS and YDEGEE. The CDR3 is 16 amino acids. CDR3 region: CASSSWGRGYTGELFF. The CDR3, as DNA: TGTGCCAGCAGTTCCTGGGGGCGGGGATACACCGGGGAGCTGTTTTTT.

The rearrangement uses TRBV23-1 and TRBJ1-2; D is unresolved. TRBV23-1 is recorded as an ORF, its role being uncertain. Deletions cut 2 bases from V and 2 bases from J, with 18 bases between. The CDR3 is 17 amino acids. CDR3 amino acids: CASSQPDPVRVNYGYTF. CDR3 nucleotide sequence: TGCGCCAGCAGTCAACCGGATCCTGTAAGGGTAAACTATGGCTACACCTTC.

There are a few counts of this clone. V usage is TRBV28 and J usage is TRBJ1-1; D gene uncertain. With 4 bases removed from V and 5 bases from J, the gap between germline ends came to 14 bases. Per germline, CDR1 MDHEN and CDR2 SYDVKM. CDR3 size: 14 residues. The CDR3 loop reads CASSSYSRDTEAFF. The CDR3 DNA follows: TGTGCCAGCAGTTCGTACTCTCGGGATACTGAAGCTTTCTTT.

The chain recombines TRBV6-5 with TRBJ2-2; D perhaps matches TRBD2 (5 bases). V was trimmed by 8 bases and J by 6 bases, leaving 16 bases between them. Per germline, CDR1 MNHEY and CDR2 SVGAGI. This CDR3 has 14 amino acids. CDR3 region: CASQRGSLAGELFF. The CDR3 DNA is TGTGCCAGCCAACGCGGGTCCTTAGCCGGGGAGCTGTTTTTT.

The chain couples TRBV30 to TRBJ1-2, with 10 bases that match TRBD1. This CDR3 has 15 residues. Germline V gene lookup returns CDR1 GTSNPN and CDR2 SVGIG (reference sequence). J lost 6 bases, V lost 0 bases, and 7 bases had no gene match. CDR3: CAWSVGTGTGDGYTF. DNA for the CDR3: TGTGCCTGGAGTGTAGGGACCGGGACAGGGGATGGCTACACCTTC.

This clone was recorded once. The gene calls are TRBV28 and TRBJ1-5, with 9 bases aligning to TRBD1. Germline CDR1 and CDR2: MDHEN and SYDVKM. CDR3 length: 17 amino acids. V was clipped by 6 bases and J by 0 bases; unmatched bases: 9. CDR3 sequence reads: CASRSRDRATSNQPQHF. DNA of the CDR3: TGTGCCAGCAGGTCCCGGGACAGGGCGACTAGCAATCAGCCCCAGCATTTT.

The chain links TRBV5-1 to TRBJ1-1; the match to TRBD1 covers 10 bases. The CDR3 is 14 amino acids. CDR1 is SGHRS and CDR2 is YFSETQ in the germline V gene. Trimming cost V 4 bases and J 4 bases; bases outside gene matches: 4. CDR3 sequence (DNA): TGCGCCAGCAGCGCTTGGACAGGGGGCACTGAAGCTTTCTTT. Amino acids: CASSAWTGGTEAFF.

The chain uses TRBV5-5 and TRBJ2-7; possible D gene TRBD2, 6 bases. The CDR3 consists of 14 residues. Trimming cost V 4 bases and J 0 bases, with 11 bases left between them. In germline, CDR1 is SGHKS, CDR2 YYEKEE (reference sequence). CDR3 residues: CASSAGTYSYEQYF. The CDR3 DNA reads as TGTGCCAGCAGCGCCGGGACTTACTCCTACGAGCAGTACTTC.